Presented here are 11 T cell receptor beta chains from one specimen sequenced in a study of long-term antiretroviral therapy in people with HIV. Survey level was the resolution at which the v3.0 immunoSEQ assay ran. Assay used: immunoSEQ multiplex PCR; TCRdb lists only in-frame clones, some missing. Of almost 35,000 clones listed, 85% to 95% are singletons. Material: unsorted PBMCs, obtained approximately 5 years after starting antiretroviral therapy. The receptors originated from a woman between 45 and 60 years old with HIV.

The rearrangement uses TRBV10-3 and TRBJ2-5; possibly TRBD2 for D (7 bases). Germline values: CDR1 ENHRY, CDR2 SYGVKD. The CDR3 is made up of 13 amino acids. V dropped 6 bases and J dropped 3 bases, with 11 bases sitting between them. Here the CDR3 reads CAIRGGVEETQYF. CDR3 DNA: TGTGCCATCAGAGGGGGGGTAGAAGAGACCCAGTACTTC.

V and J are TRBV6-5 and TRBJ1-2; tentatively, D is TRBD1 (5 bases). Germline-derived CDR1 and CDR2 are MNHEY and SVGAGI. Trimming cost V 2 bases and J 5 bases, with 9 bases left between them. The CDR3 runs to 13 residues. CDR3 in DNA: TGTGCCAGCAGTTACCGGGGGATGTATGGCTACACCTTC. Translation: CASSYRGMYGYTF.

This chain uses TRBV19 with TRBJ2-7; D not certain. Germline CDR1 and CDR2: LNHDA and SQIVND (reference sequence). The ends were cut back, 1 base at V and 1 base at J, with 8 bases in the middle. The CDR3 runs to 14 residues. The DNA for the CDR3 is TGTGCCAGTAGTATAGGGCCGGCGTCCTACGAGCAGTACTTC. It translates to CASSIGPASYEQYF.

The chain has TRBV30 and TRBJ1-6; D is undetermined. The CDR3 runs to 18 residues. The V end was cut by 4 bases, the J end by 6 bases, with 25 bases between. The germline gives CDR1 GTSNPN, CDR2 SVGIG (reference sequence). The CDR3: CAWKLEGSGGHGNSPLHF. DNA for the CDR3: TGTGCCTGGAAACTGGAGGGTTCAGGAGGTCATGGTAATTCACCCCTCCACTTT.

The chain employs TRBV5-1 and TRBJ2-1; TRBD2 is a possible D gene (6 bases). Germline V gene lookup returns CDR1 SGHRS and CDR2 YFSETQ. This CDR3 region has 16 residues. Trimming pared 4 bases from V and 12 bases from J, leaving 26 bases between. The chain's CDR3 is CASSLLEGPELKGQFF. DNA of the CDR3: TGCGCCAGCAGCCTGTTGGAGGGCCCAGAACTCAAGGGGCAGTTCTTC.

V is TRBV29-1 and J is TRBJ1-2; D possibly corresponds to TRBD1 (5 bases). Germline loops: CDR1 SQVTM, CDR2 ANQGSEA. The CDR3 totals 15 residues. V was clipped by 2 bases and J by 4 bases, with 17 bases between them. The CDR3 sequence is CSVENARVTGYGYTF. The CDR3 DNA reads TGCAGCGTTGAAAATGCCAGGGTGACCGGCTATGGCTACACCTTC.

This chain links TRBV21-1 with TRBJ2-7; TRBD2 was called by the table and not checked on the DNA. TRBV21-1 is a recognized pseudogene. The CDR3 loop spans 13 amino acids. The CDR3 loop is CASSTGRSYEQYF. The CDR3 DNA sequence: TGTGCCAGCAGCACTGGGAGGTCCTACGAGCAGTACTTC.

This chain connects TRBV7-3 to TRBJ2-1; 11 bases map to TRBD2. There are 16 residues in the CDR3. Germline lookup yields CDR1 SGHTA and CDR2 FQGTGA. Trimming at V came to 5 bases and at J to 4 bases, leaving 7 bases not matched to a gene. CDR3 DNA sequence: TGTGCCAGCAGCCCCAGACTAGCGGGGCTTTACAATGAGCAGTTCTTC. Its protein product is CASSPRLAGLYNEQFF.

CDR3 nucleotides: TGCAGCACCATGTGGGACGGGGCCTACGAGCAGTACTTC. Protein: CSTMWDGAYEQYF. The V and J genes are TRBV29-1 and TRBJ2-7; either TRBD1 or TRBD2 may supply D (5 bases each). V dropped 8 bases and J dropped 2 bases, with 16 bases sitting between them. CDR1 is SQVTM, CDR2 ANQGSEA, per germline. This CDR3 has 13 amino acids.

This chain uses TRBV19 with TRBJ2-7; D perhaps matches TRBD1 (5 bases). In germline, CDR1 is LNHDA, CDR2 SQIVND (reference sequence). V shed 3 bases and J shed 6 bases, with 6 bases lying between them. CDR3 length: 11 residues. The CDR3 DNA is TGTGCCAGTAGTATCCAGGGCGAGCAGTACTTC. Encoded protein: CASSIQGEQYF.

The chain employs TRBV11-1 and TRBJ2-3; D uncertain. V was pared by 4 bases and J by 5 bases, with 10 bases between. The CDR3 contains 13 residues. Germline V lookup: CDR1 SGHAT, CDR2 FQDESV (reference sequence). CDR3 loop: CASSSTWRDTQYF. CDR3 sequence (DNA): TGTGCCAGCAGCTCCACCTGGCGAGATACGCAGTATTTT.